Sequencing of this TCR beta chain was carried out in a study of T-cell memory formation after mild COVID-19. Study-wide background: Clusters of TCRs were largely donor specific.

TCRdb processed the 5' RACE reads anew with MiXCR; each CDR3 protein has one entry. Of approximately 150,000 distinct CDR3 sequences in the sample, roughly 15% are singletons; the top ten hold around an eighth. Findings of the study overall: Later expanders leaned CD4+, whereas day 15 to 85 contracting clones were balanced CD4/CD8. Mainly in CM and EM were contracting CD4+ clones; CD8+ were in EMRA. Some clones that responded were present in memory (sampled pre-infection), which suggests cross-reactive memory joined.

To note about this clonotype: Its specificity is unknown.

The CDR3 length is 15 residues. Trimming took 3 bases from V and 9 from J, leaving 15 bases between them. The germline V gene has CDR1 LGHDT and CDR2 YNNKEL (reference sequence). Sequenced sample: PBMCs or a T cell subset sorted from them (not recorded which). This TCR was recovered from an adult woman who had mild COVID-19 (a few samples of this study predate the infection). Cell type and time point are not known. This chain joins TRBV3-1 and TRBJ1-6; D perhaps matches TRBD1 (6 bases). CDR3 bases: TGTGCCAGCAGCCAGGACGGACAGTTCATTTCACCCCTCCACTTT. Its translation: CASSQDGQFISPLHF. Full variable domain (missing parts from reference TRBV3-1 and TRBJ1-6): DTAVSQTPKYLVTQMGNDKSIKCEQNLGHDTMYWYKQDSKKFLKIMFSYNNKELIINETVPNRFSPKSPDKAHLNLHINSLELGDSAVYFCASSQDGQFISPLHFGNGTRLTVT.